Presented here are 7 T cell receptor gamma chains from one specimen sequenced in a study of γδ T cells in repeated Plasmodium falciparum infection. Gammadelta T cells were flow-sorted from PBMC into Vgamma9/Vdelta2+ and Vdelta2-negative populations for bulk analysis. TCRdb re-called the multiplex PCR reads via CATT. Of approximately 26,000 gamma-chain clones listed, around 3% are singletons. Sequencing was done on a sample of gamma-delta T cells from blood. The origin of the receptors is a pool of human donors (malaria-infected and uninfected, not separated).

Many counts were recorded for this clone. Only one base separates this from a far larger clonotype, so it likely reflects a read error. The rearrangement uses TRGV9 and TRGJ1 or TRGJ2. Assignment of the J gene here rests on matching the DNA to germline, because TCRdb gives none. CDR1 is GITISATS, CDR2 ISYDGTV, per germline (reference sequence). The CDR3 totals 12 residues. Here the CDR3 reads CALWEPVPKKLF. In nucleotides, the CDR3 is TGCGCCTTGTGGGAGCCCGTGCCTAAGAAACTCTTT.

The chain uses TRGV9 and TRGJ1 or TRGJ2. In the absence of a J gene in TCRdb, the DNA was matched to germline to assign it here. This CDR3 has 12 residues. V lost 6 bases, J lost 9 bases, and 11 bases stayed unmatched. Germline assignment: CDR1 GITISATS and CDR2 ISYDGTV (reference sequence). The CDR3 here is CALWRAIIKKLF. CDR3 nucleotide sequence: TGTGCCTTGTGGAGGGCTATTATTAAGAAACTCTTT.

This clone appeared a few times. The amino acid sequence in TCRdb belongs to a much larger clone and departs from this DNA's translation at residue 3, likely a sequencing read error; the sequence shown is translated from the DNA. V gene TRGV9 combines with J gene TRGJ1 or TRGJ2. Here the J gene was assigned by germline matching of the DNA, as TCRdb has none. This CDR3 spans 11 amino acids. Looked up from germline, CDR1 is GITISATS and CDR2 is ISYDGTV (reference sequence). The CDR3 region is CAMWEVSVKLF. Here the CDR3 DNA reads TGTGCCATGTGGGAGGTGTCGGTGAAACTCTTT.

In its sample, this clone was seen a few times. The protein TCRdb gives is from a much larger clone and does not agree with this DNA's translation at residue 9, likely a read error; the protein shown here comes from the DNA. The chain couples TRGV3 to TRGJ1 or TRGJ2. Here the J gene came from matching the DNA to germline, since TCRdb omits it. This CDR3 region has 13 residues. J gave up 9 bases and V 0 bases, and 8 bases lay outside the gene matches. In germline, CDR1 is VTNTFY, CDR2 YDVSTARD (reference sequence). CDR3 DNA sequence: TGTGCCACCTGGGACAGGCCGTGGGGTAAGAAACTCTTT. This sequence encodes CATWDRPWGKKLF.

This clone is classed as medium-sized. The sample holds other DNA sequences that translate to the same CDR3. The chain uses TRGV9 and TRGJP. The CDR3 is 17 residues long. Germline trimming cut 0 bases from V and 7 bases from J; bases unmatched to any gene: 6. CDR1 and CDR2 from the germline V gene are GITISATS and ISYDGTV (reference sequence). The CDR3 sequence is CALWEVPLELGKKIKVF. CDR3 DNA: TGTGCCTTGTGGGAGGTGCCGTTGGAGTTGGGCAAAAAAATCAAGGTATTT.

About this clone: The TCRdb protein comes from a much larger clone and disagrees with this DNA's translation at residue 6, likely due to a read error; the protein given here is derived from the DNA. The chain's CDR3 is CATWDHGYYKKLF. CDR3 sequence (DNA): TGTGCCACCTGGGACCACGGATATTATAAGAAACTCTTT. The chain carries TRGV4 and TRGJ1 or TRGJ2. TCRdb carries no J gene annotation; the J gene was assigned here by matching the DNA with germline. CDR1 and CDR2 (germline): EGSTGY, YDSYTSSV. After removal of 4 bases from V and 4 bases from J, the junction contained 7 bases not matched to a gene. This CDR3 region has 13 residues.

Concerning this clone: A far larger clone is a single base away, which makes a read error likely. The same CDR3 is also encoded by other DNA sequences in this sample. The rearrangement uses TRGV9 and TRGJ1 or TRGJ2. No J segment appears in TCRdb, so it was assigned here by matching the sequence to germline. With V trimmed by 5 bases and J by 8 bases, 12 bases remained unmatched. From germline, CDR1 is GITISATS and CDR2 ISYDGTV (reference sequence). This CDR3 has 13 amino acids. The CDR3 sequence: CALWGRYYDKKLF. Written as DNA, the CDR3 is TGTGCCTTGTGGGGGAGGTATTACGATAAGAAACTCTTT.